This entry lists 15 T cell receptor beta chains sequenced from one sample in a study of blood T cell repertoires in COVID-19. The data were produced by immunoSEQ multiplex PCR, yet TCRdb's version contains in-frame clones alone and is incomplete. In the table there are about 230,000 clones, 75% to 90% of which are singletons. The sequencing sample was made of peripheral blood. These receptors were obtained from a woman in her seventies with active or convalescent COVID-19.

This rearrangement joins TRBV2 to TRBJ2-2; D gene ambiguous. V lost 1 base, J lost 4 bases, and 10 bases lay in between. Looked up from germline, CDR1 is SNHLY and CDR2 is FYNNEI. The CDR3 totals 15 residues. CDR3 in DNA: TGTGCCAGCAGTGAAGTCAGTTTTCGCACCGGGGAGCTGTTTTTT. It encodes CASSEVSFRTGELFF.

This chain links TRBV6-5 with TRBJ1-1; D is undetermined. The germline gives CDR1 MNHEY, CDR2 SVGAGI. The CDR3 is 13 amino acids. Trimming removed 6 bases at V and 6 bases at J, with 14 bases between. In DNA form, the CDR3 reads TGTGCCAGCAGGAGGGTGCTGGAGGCTGAAGCTTTCTTT. This gives the protein CASRRVLEAEAFF.

In this sample, this clone turned up once. The rearrangement uses TRBV5-1 and TRBJ1-1; 7 positions match TRBD1. J gave up 8 bases and V 0 bases, and 10 bases lay outside the gene matches. Germline V gene lookup returns CDR1 SGHRS and CDR2 YFSETQ. The CDR3 is 15 residues long. The CDR3 spells CASSLVGPGGSEAFF. The CDR3, as DNA: TGCGCCAGCAGCTTGGTTGGGCCAGGGGGGTCCGAAGCTTTCTTT.

J is TRBJ1-2 and V is TRBV6-2 or TRBV6-3; TRBD1 might be the D (6 bases). V lost 0 bases and J lost 3, with 11 bases in between. Germline CDR1 MNHEY, CDR2 SVGEGT. The CDR3 is 15 residues long. This CDR3 reads CASSYSQTGDYGYTF. CDR3 nucleotides: TGTGCCAGCAGTTACTCCCAGACAGGCGACTATGGCTACACCTTC.

CDR3 in DNA: TGTGCCAGCAGCTCGGGACTTCTCCAAACGGGCGGCTACACCTTC. Residues: CASSSGLLQTGGYTF. V and J are TRBV7-9 and TRBJ1-2; possible D gene TRBD1, 5 bases. The CDR3 extends over 15 amino acids. Germline V gene lookup returns CDR1 SEHNR and CDR2 FQNEAQ (reference sequence). Trimming took 4 bases from V and 8 from J, leaving 20 bases between them.

This chain joins TRBV24-1 and TRBJ1-4, with D hard to call. CDR3 length equals 16 residues. The germline gives CDR1 KGHDR, CDR2 SFDVKD. Trimming took off 11 bases at V and 3 bases at J, with 21 bases between the two ends. The CDR3: CAIRRRGTRANEKLFF. CDR3 in DNA: TGTGCCATCCGAAGACGGGGAACCAGAGCTAATGAAAAACTGTTTTTT.

V usage is TRBV13 and J usage is TRBJ2-7; D ambiguous. Trimming cost V 2 bases and J 5 bases, with 4 bases left between them. CDR3 length equals 11 residues. The germline CDR1 and CDR2 sequences are PRHDT and FYEKMQ (reference sequence). CDR3 region: CASSLYHEQYF. The CDR3 nucleotides read TGTGCCAGCAGCTTATATCACGAGCAGTACTTC.

This chain links TRBV30 with TRBJ2-7; 9 nucleotides line up with TRBD2. The CDR3 covers 14 residues. The J segment lost 3 bases and the V segment lost 2 bases, leaving 5 bases of the junction unmatched. The germline gives CDR1 GTSNPN, CDR2 SVGIG (reference sequence). The CDR3 bases are TGTGCCTGGAGTTCGGCGGGAGGGCTCTACGAGCAGTACTTC. Residues: CAWSSAGGLYEQYF.

This chain joins TRBV28 and TRBJ2-3; tentatively, D is TRBD2 (6 bases). Germline CDR1 is MDHEN and CDR2 is SYDVKM. There are 12 residues in the CDR3. Trimming took 4 bases from V and 7 from J, leaving 9 bases between them. CDR3 DNA: TGTGCCAGCAGTTGGGGGGTGAATACGCAGTATTTT. Translating gives CASSWGVNTQYF.

The chain is built from TRBV7-6 and TRBJ2-5, with D possibly matching TRBD2 (6 bases). The CDR3 covers 13 residues. Trimming cost V 5 bases and J 4 bases, with 11 bases left between them. Germline-derived CDR1 and CDR2 are SGHVS and FNYEAQ. CDR3 coding DNA: TGTGCCAGCAGCGCCTCGGAGGGAGAGACCCAGTACTTC. Its translation: CASSASEGETQYF.

The V gene is TRBV7-3, the J gene TRBJ1-2; no clear D gene. The ends were cut back, 0 bases at V and 6 bases at J, with 26 bases in the middle. The CDR3 is made up of 19 amino acids. CDR1 and CDR2 (germline): SGHTA, FQGTGA. CDR3 sequence reads: CASSLTASWPGDPRDGYTF. The CDR3 DNA reads TGTGCCAGCAGCTTAACGGCATCGTGGCCGGGCGACCCGCGGGATGGCTACACCTTC.

The chain joins TRBV5-6 to TRBJ2-7; a possible D gene is TRBD2 (6 bases). Germline V gene data show CDR1 as SGHDT and CDR2 as YYEEEE. CDR3 size: 15 residues. V lost 4 bases and J 3 bases, leaving 17 bases between the germline ends. CDR3 protein: CASSHRRLEGYEQYF. The CDR3 coding sequence is TGTGCCAGCAGCCACCGGAGGTTGGAGGGCTACGAGCAGTACTTC.

The chain is built from TRBV28 and TRBJ2-3, with 9 bases aligning to TRBD2. Trimming at V came to 8 bases and at J to 6 bases, leaving 9 bases not matched to a gene. The CDR3 runs to 14 residues. Germline-derived CDR1 and CDR2 are MDHEN and SYDVKM. The CDR3 nucleotides read TGTGCCAGCTATACTAGCGGGCAGGGGGATACGCAGTATTTT. Translation gives CASYTSGQGDTQYF.

The chain carries TRBV10-3 and TRBJ2-3; 7 nucleotides line up with TRBD2. The CDR3 runs 15 residues. Germline loops: CDR1 ENHRY, CDR2 SYGVKD. V lost 6 bases and J lost 6; bases outside the gene matches: 12. The CDR3: CAISASAGDGDTQYF. DNA of the CDR3: TGTGCCATCAGCGCGTCGGCGGGAGACGGGGATACGCAGTATTTT.

This clone was observed once. This CDR3 is CASSQVFGSPLISYTF. The CDR3, as DNA: TGTGCCAGCAGCCAAGTCTTCGGTAGCCCCTTGATTAGCTACACCTTC. The chain combines TRBV4-2 with TRBJ1-2; D remains unclear. The CDR3 is 16 residues long. V lost 1 base to trimming and J lost 9 bases, with 21 bases between them. Germline V gene sequence: CDR1 LGHNA, CDR2 YNFKEQ.